This TCR beta chain is from a study of shared clonotypes between healthy human individuals. None of the donors, who were healthy HIV-negative adults, had recently had acute infections or vaccinations. Researchers partitioned CD4+ cells into CD45RA+ naive and CD45RA-negative memory subsets. For each subset, genomic DNA was distributed in equal portions over several immunoSEQ plates. Repertoires were generated with immunoSEQ multiplex PCR, while TCRdb's copy carries only in-frame clones and drops some. The sample holds about 300,000 clones; around 67% are singletons and the top ten take around 10%. This clone was counted at least ten times. Its antigen remains unknown. Study observations and caveats: Clonotype sharing levels among donors were expected to vary with sequencing depth.

Between the trimmed V and J ends, which lost 6 bases and 4 bases, there was a span of 6 bases. CDR1 and CDR2 from the germline V gene are ENHRY and SYGVKD. The CDR3 loop spans 11 amino acids. The chain carries TRBV10-3 and TRBJ1-2, with D unresolved. This sequence was found in a man aged 25-45 years in good health. The sequenced sample consisted of memory CD4+ T cells sorted from blood. Subset in this sample: CD45RA-negative fraction. Here the CDR3 reads CAIRSAYGYTF. CDR3 sequence (DNA): TGTGCCATCAGATCGGCCTATGGCTACACCTTC.